These 9 T cell receptor beta chains came from one sample sequenced in a study of CD8 T cells in ankylosing spondylitis. TCRdb reanalysed the 5' RACE reads using MiXCR and keeps one entry per CDR3 protein. The table lists under 150,000 distinct CDR3 sequences, around 9.3% of them singletons. Material for sequencing was blood, either unsorted or a sorted T cell fraction (not recorded which). Every receptor here comes from a male donor with ankylosing spondylitis or in good health (not recorded which).

This clonotype came up many times. V usage is TRBV29-1 and J usage is TRBJ2-1, with no clear D. The CDR3 spans 9 residues. The germline V gene has CDR1 SQVTM and CDR2 ANQGSEA. V was clipped by 3 bases and J by 9 bases, with 3 bases between them. CDR3 region: CSVDLEQFF. For the CDR3, the DNA is TGCAGCGTTGATCTTGAGCAGTTCTTC.

The rearrangement links TRBV20-1 to TRBJ2-3, with TRBD2 identical over 8 bases. Germline-derived CDR1 and CDR2 are DFQATT and SNEGSKA (reference sequence). The ends lost 0 bases at V and 2 bases at J; junction bases unmatched: 7. The CDR3 spans 16 residues. Here the CDR3 DNA reads TGCAGTGCTAGAGAAGTCTTTAGCGGGAACACAGATACGCAGTATTTT. It translates to CSAREVFSGNTDTQYF.

This clonotype has only a few counts. J is TRBJ2-1 and V is TRBV3-1; D possibly corresponds to TRBD2 (6 bases). V lost 4 bases to trimming and J lost 5 bases, with 15 bases between them. From germline, CDR1 is LGHDT and CDR2 YNNKEL (reference sequence). The CDR3 extends over 15 amino acids. Written as DNA, the CDR3 is TGTGCCAGCAGCCCCCGGAGGGGCGAACACAATGAGCAGTTCTTC. Protein sequence: CASSPRRGEHNEQFF.

V gene TRBV29-1 combines with J gene TRBJ1-4; 7 bases match TRBD1. V trimming: 4 bases; J trimming: 5 bases; junction bases outside the gene matches: 4. The CDR3 covers 13 residues. CDR1 and CDR2 (germline): SQVTM, ANQGSEA. CDR3 nucleotide sequence: TGCAGCGTTGCCAGGGGGACGAATGAAAAACTGTTTTTT. It encodes CSVARGTNEKLFF.

Many counts were recorded for this clonotype. The chain carries TRBV7-3 and TRBJ1-1; no clear D gene. From germline, CDR1 is SGHTA and CDR2 FQGTGA. The CDR3 sequence is 13 residues long. The V end was cut by 5 bases, the J end by 5 bases, with 12 bases between. CDR3 region: CASSRERRTEAFF. Written as DNA, the CDR3 is TGTGCCAGCAGCCGTGAAAGGAGGACTGAAGCTTTCTTT.

Concerning this clonotype itself: At one boundary the junction diverges from the germline segment, which might be a read error. This rearrangement joins TRBV12-3 or TRBV12-4 to TRBJ2-1, with TRBD2 as a possible D gene (6 bases). The length of the CDR3 is 12 residues. CDR3 region: CASSLSGTHLLF. CDR3 DNA sequence: TGTGCCAGCAGTCTCTCCGGGACTCACCTCCTCTTC.

This clonotype was seen at least ten times. The chain couples TRBV15 to TRBJ2-3; D uncertain. Trimming left V 0 bases short and J 6 bases short, with 10 bases between. Germline V lookup: CDR1 LNHNV, CDR2 YYDKDF (reference sequence). CDR3 length: 14 residues. DNA of the CDR3: TGTGCCACCAGCAGAGACCGAGAGTGGGATACGCAGTATTTT. It translates to CATSRDREWDTQYF.

This clonotype showed up many times. The chain has TRBV5-1 and TRBJ2-2; D is ambiguous. Between the trimmed V and J ends, which lost 1 base and 0 bases, there was a span of 10 bases. Germline CDR1 is SGHRS and CDR2 is YFSETQ. CDR3 length: 16 amino acids. The CDR3 here is CASSLSTPSNTGELFF. The CDR3, as DNA: TGCGCCAGCAGCTTGAGCACTCCGTCGAACACCGGGGAGCTGTTTTTT. The full variable domain, completed using reference TRBV5-1 and TRBJ2-2, is KAGVTQTPRYLIKTRGQQVTLSCSPISGHRSVSWYQQTPGQGLQFLFEYFSETQRNKGNFPGRFSGRQFSNSRSEMNVSTLELGDSALYLCASSLSTPSNTGELFFGEGSRLTVL.

The J gene is TRBJ2-7, the V gene TRBV5-6, with D perhaps matching TRBD2 (5 bases). Germline V gene lookup returns CDR1 SGHDT and CDR2 YYEEEE. The V end was cut by 4 bases, the J end by 0 bases, with 14 bases between. The CDR3 totals 15 residues. CDR3 DNA sequence: TGTGCCAGCAGCGGAGGAGGATCGAGCTCCTACGAGCAGTACTTC. Amino acids: CASSGGGSSSYEQYF. The whole variable domain, filled in from reference TRBV5-6 and TRBJ2-7, reads DAGVTQSPTHLIKTRGQQVTLRCSPKSGHDTVSWYQQALGQGPQFIFQYYEEEERQRGNFPDRFSGHQFPNYSSELNVNALLLGDSALYLCASSGGGSSSYEQYFGPGTRLTVT.